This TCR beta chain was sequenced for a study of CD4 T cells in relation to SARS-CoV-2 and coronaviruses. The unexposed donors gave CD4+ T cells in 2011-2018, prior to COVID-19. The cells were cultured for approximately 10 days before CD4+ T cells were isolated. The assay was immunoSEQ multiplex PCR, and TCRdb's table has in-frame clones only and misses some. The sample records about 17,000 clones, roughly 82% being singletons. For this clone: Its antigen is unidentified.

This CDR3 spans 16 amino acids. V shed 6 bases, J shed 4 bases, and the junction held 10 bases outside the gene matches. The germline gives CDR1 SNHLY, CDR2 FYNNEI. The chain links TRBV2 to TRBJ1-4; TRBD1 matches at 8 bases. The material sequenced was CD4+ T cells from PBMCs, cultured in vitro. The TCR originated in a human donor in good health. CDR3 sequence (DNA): TGTGCCAGCAGGGGGGACAGGCTATTTGGTAATGAAAAACTGTTTTTT. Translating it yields CASRGDRLFGNEKLFF.